The 9 T cell receptor beta chains below all came from one sample that was sequenced in a study of blood T cell repertoires in COVID-19. Sequencing was performed with immunoSEQ multiplex PCR; in TCRdb, only in-frame clones are kept and a portion is missing. Among some 220,000 clones listed, 65% to 85% were seen once. The sequenced sample consisted of peripheral blood. The receptors derive from a woman younger than 45 with COVID-19, enrolled during active disease.

The gene calls are TRBV28 and TRBJ1-1; 9 bases fit TRBD1. Germline CDR1 reads MDHEN; CDR2 reads SYDVKM. There are 15 residues in the CDR3. Unmatched junction bases numbered 17, after V lost 10 bases and J lost 8 bases. The CDR3 nucleotides are TGTGCCATCTTTTTCAACAGGGGGCGCGAGGGAGAAGCTTTCTTT. The encoded protein is CAIFFNRGREGEAFF.

The gene calls are TRBV6-2 or TRBV6-3 and TRBJ1-2, with TRBD1 as a possible D gene (5 bases). There are 13 residues in the CDR3. Deletions cut 2 bases from V and 7 bases from J, with 11 bases between. Germline V CDR1 and CDR2: MNHEY, SVGEGT. Here the CDR3 reads CASSYGSGFGYTF. The CDR3 bases are TGTGCCAGCAGTTACGGGTCAGGGTTTGGCTACACCTTC.

The chain is built from TRBV6-1 and TRBJ2-7; D may be TRBD2 (7 bases). V was pared by 1 base and J by 3 bases, with 13 bases between. CDR1 MNHNS and CDR2 SASEGT come from the germline V gene. The CDR3 is 15 amino acids. The CDR3 region has the DNA TGTGCCAGCAGTGAAGGGGGGGGGCTGGTCTACGAGCAGTACTTC. Its translation: CASSEGGGLVYEQYF.

The V and J genes are TRBV4-2 and TRBJ2-1; TRBD2 matches at 13 bases. There are 17 residues in the CDR3. Germline CDR1 is LGHNA and CDR2 is YNFKEQ. V shed 4 bases, J shed 2 bases, and the junction held 5 bases outside the gene matches. In DNA form, the CDR3 reads TGTGCCAGCAGCCTACTAGCGGGAGGGCCCCCCTACAATGAGCAGTTCTTC. The encoded protein is CASSLLAGGPPYNEQFF.

This clone has only a few counts. The chain employs TRBV5-1 and TRBJ1-1, with TRBD1 identical over 8 bases. After removal of 4 bases from V and 3 bases from J, the junction contained 5 bases not matched to a gene. The length of the CDR3 is 14 residues. The germline V gene encodes CDR1 SGHRS and CDR2 YFSETQ. The CDR3 protein is CASSGTGLHTEAFF. Written as DNA, the CDR3 is TGCGCCAGCAGCGGGACAGGTTTGCACACTGAAGCTTTCTTT. The entire variable domain, with the rest obtained from reference TRBV5-1 and TRBJ1-1, is as follows: KAGVTQTPRYLIKTRGQQVTLSCSPISGHRSVSWYQQTPGQGLQFLFEYFSETQRNKGNFPGRFSGRQFSNSRSEMNVSTLELGDSALYLCASSGTGLHTEAFFGQGTRLTVV.

The chain recombines TRBV27 with TRBJ1-1; 10 nucleotides line up with TRBD1. V dropped 3 bases and J dropped 4; count of bases not matched to a gene: 20. This CDR3 contains 20 residues. Germline CDR1 MNHEY, CDR2 SMNVEV (reference sequence). CDR3 sequence reads: CASSFFGGQGRNVAGTEAFF. The CDR3 DNA follows: TGTGCCAGCAGTTTCTTTGGGGGACAGGGGAGGAATGTGGCCGGCACTGAAGCTTTCTTT.

The CDR3 bases are TGCGCCAGCAGCCAACCGGACAGGGGGTCCTATGGCTACACCTTC. Its translation: CASSQPDRGSYGYTF. J is TRBJ1-2 and V is TRBV4-3; 10 nucleotides agree with TRBD1. J was trimmed by 4 bases and V by 2 bases; bases with no gene match: 4. Germline V lookup: CDR1 LGHNA, CDR2 YSLEER. CDR3 length: 15 amino acids.

This clone appeared a few times. The chain has TRBV7-3 and TRBJ2-2; maybe TRBD2 (6 bases). Deletions cut 2 bases from V and 0 bases from J, with 10 bases between. The CDR3 has 16 amino acids. Germline values: CDR1 SGHTA, CDR2 FQGTGA. DNA of the CDR3: TGTGCCAGCAGCTTAGGTGGAGGGACGAACACCGGGGAGCTGTTTTTT. As protein: CASSLGGGTNTGELFF. Based on the CDR3 plus reference TRBV7-3 and TRBJ2-2, the full variable domain is GAGVSQTPSNKVTEKGKYVELRCDPISGHTALYWYRQSLGQGPEFLIYFQGTGAADDSGLPNDRFFAVRPEGSVSTLKIQRTERGDSAVYLCASSLGGGTNTGELFFGEGSRLTVL.

The gene calls are TRBV9 and TRBJ1-1, with D tentatively TRBD1 (5 bases). Per germline, CDR1 SGDLS and CDR2 YYNGEE. The CDR3 loop spans 17 amino acids. V dropped 0 bases and J dropped 1 base, with 16 bases sitting between them. The CDR3 reads CASSVATGSWANTEAFF. CDR3 DNA sequence: TGTGCCAGCAGCGTAGCTACAGGCTCGTGGGCGAACACTGAAGCTTTCTTT.